The source of this T cell receptor beta chain is a study of T cell responses to AZD1222 COVID-19 vaccine. Germline loops: CDR1 MNHEY, CDR2 SVGEGT. V was clipped by 2 bases and J by 5 bases, with 9 bases between them. This CDR3 spans 13 amino acids. On this clone: The antigen is not known.

Findings of the study overall: Close to half of all spike-specific TCRs reportedly target regions of the variants that are unmutated.

Assay: immunoSEQ multiplex PCR; the TCRdb copy retains only in-frame clones and omits some. This repertoire shows tens of thousands of clones, around 85% found once; its top ten account for about 3.4%. The chain joins TRBV6-2 or TRBV6-3 to TRBJ1-2, with D perhaps TRBD1 (6 bases). This sequence originates from an adult who received the AZD1222 COVID-19 vaccine. Sequenced material: peripheral blood, taken 28 days after the second AZD1222 dose. The DNA for the CDR3 is TGTGCCAGCAGTTACGACAGGACATATGGCTACACCTTC. Encoded protein: CASSYDRTYGYTF.